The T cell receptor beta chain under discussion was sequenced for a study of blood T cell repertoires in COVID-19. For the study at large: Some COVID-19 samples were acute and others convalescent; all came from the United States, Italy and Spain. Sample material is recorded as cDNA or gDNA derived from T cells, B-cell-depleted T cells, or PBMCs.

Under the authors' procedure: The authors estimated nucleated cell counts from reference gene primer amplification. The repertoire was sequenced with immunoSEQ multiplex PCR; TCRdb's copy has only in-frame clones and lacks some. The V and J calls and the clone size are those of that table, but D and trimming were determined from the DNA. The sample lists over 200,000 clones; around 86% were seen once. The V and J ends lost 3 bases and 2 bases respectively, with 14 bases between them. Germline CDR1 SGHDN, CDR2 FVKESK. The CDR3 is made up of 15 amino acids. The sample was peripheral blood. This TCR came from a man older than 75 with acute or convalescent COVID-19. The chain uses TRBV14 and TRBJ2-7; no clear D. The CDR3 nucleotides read TGTGCCAGCAGCCATGCTGGTGGCAGGCCCTACGAGCAGTACTTC. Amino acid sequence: CASSHAGGRPYEQYF.